One sample yielded the 27 T cell receptor beta chains listed below, sequenced in a study of shared clonotypes between healthy human individuals. Assay used: immunoSEQ multiplex PCR; TCRdb lists only in-frame clones, some missing. Of 400,000 to 600,000 clones detected, about 79% appear once; the ten largest clones hold around 12%. Sequencing used PBMCs. Source of these receptors: a woman aged 40 to 49 in good health. Some clones in this sample may be carry-over from other donors' samples.

This clone was detected only once. The rearrangement uses TRBV6-5 and TRBJ1-4; D is ambiguous. Deletions cut 2 bases from V and 8 bases from J, with 12 bases between. The CDR3 is 14 amino acids. Germline V gene data show CDR1 as MNHEY and CDR2 as SVGAGI. The CDR3 sequence: CASSYDQTGEKLFF. The CDR3 coding sequence is TGTGCCAGCAGTTACGATCAGACTGGGGAAAAACTGTTTTTT.

On this clone itself: Other DNA sequences in the sample encode the same CDR3. This sequence joins TRBV7-3 and TRBJ2-5; 8 bases are a match to TRBD1. V was pared by 1 base and J by 5 bases, with 3 bases of the junction left unmatched. The germline CDR1 and CDR2 sequences are SGHTA and FQGTGA. This CDR3 has 14 amino acids. CDR3 region: CASSLRQGSETQYF. The CDR3 nucleotides are TGTGCCAGCAGCTTAAGACAGGGGTCGGAGACCCAGTACTTC.

This clone was detected ten times or more. Other DNA sequences in this specimen translate into the identical CDR3. The V and J genes are TRBV15 and TRBJ1-5; unclear D gene. V was trimmed by 0 bases and J by 0 bases, leaving 6 bases between them. The CDR3 totals 15 residues. Germline V gene data show CDR1 as LNHNV and CDR2 as YYDKDF (reference sequence). In DNA form, the CDR3 reads TGTGCCACCAGCAGAGATCGGGGTAGCAATCAGCCCCAGCATTTT. Translating it yields CATSRDRGSNQPQHF.

This clone has a handful of counts. V usage is TRBV29-1 and J usage is TRBJ2-1, with D tentatively TRBD1 (6 bases). The CDR3 loop spans 14 amino acids. The germline CDR1 and CDR2 sequences are SQVTM and ANQGSEA. V dropped 2 bases and J dropped 1 base, with 9 bases sitting between them. CDR3 DNA sequence: TGCAGCGTTGAAAAGGGGGTATCCTACAATGAGCAGTTCTTC. Amino acids: CSVEKGVSYNEQFF.

This clone was seen just once. The chain has TRBV28 and TRBJ1-2; D remains unclear. The CDR3 is 13 amino acids. Germline CDR1 and CDR2: MDHEN and SYDVKM. V lost 6 bases and J 0 bases, leaving 8 bases between the germline ends. This CDR3 is CASSSQANYGYTF. CDR3 sequence (DNA): TGTGCCAGCAGCTCACAAGCTAACTATGGCTACACCTTC.

This chain joins TRBV5-1 and TRBJ2-2; TRBD1 is a possible D gene (6 bases). Trimming shortened V by 7 bases and J by 2 bases, and 9 bases separated the two germline ends. This CDR3 has 13 amino acids. Per the germline V gene, CDR1 is SGHRS and CDR2 is YFSETQ. The CDR3 region has the DNA TGCGCCAGCGTACAGGGTAACACCGGGGAGCTGTTTTTT. This encodes CASVQGNTGELFF.

V gene TRBV28 combines with J gene TRBJ2-1, with D unclear. V lost 7 bases and J 2 bases, leaving 15 bases between the germline ends. Germline assignment: CDR1 MDHEN and CDR2 SYDVKM. This CDR3 has 15 residues. The CDR3 DNA reads as TGTGCCAGCATCTCTGGCGGTCGACCCTACAATGAGCAGTTCTTC. Encoded protein: CASISGGRPYNEQFF.

The rearrangement links TRBV11-3 to TRBJ2-2; 10 nucleotides match TRBD2. Germline V gene sequence: CDR1 SGHNT, CDR2 YENEEA. J gave up 6 bases and V 5 bases, and 6 bases lay outside the gene matches. The CDR3 consists of 15 residues. CDR3 in amino acids: CASSPTLAGAGELFF. The CDR3 DNA reads TGTGCCAGCAGCCCGACGCTAGCGGGAGCCGGGGAGCTGTTTTTT.

This sequence joins TRBV9 and TRBJ2-1; the match to TRBD2 covers 7 bases. Germline CDR1 is SGDLS and CDR2 is YYNGEE. The junction had 8 bases not matched to a gene; V was cut back by 3 bases and J by 2 bases. There are 16 residues in the CDR3. CDR3 amino acids: CASSALAELTYNEQFF. Written as DNA, the CDR3 is TGTGCCAGCAGCGCGCTAGCGGAGCTGACCTACAATGAGCAGTTCTTC. The full variable domain, with the rest looked up from reference TRBV9 and TRBJ2-1, is DSGVTQTPKHLITATGQRVTLRCSPRSGDLSVYWYQQSLDQGLQFLIQYYNGEERAKGNILERFSAQQFPDLHSELNLSSLELGDSALYFCASSALAELTYNEQFFGPGTRLTVL.

V is TRBV10-1 and J is TRBJ1-6; possibly TRBD1 for D (6 bases). Germline CDR1 and CDR2: WNHNN and SYGVQD (reference sequence). CDR3 size: 14 residues. Trimming shortened V by 6 bases and J by 10 bases, and 16 bases separated the two germline ends. This CDR3 is CASRETGRPSPLHF. The CDR3 DNA follows: TGCGCCAGCAGGGAAACAGGGCGGCCCTCACCCCTCCACTTT.

V usage is TRBV29-1 and J usage is TRBJ2-5; tentatively, D is TRBD1 (6 bases). This CDR3 has 11 residues. The germline V gene encodes CDR1 SQVTM and CDR2 ANQGSEA. Trimming took 7 bases from V and 4 from J, leaving 10 bases between them. In DNA form, the CDR3 reads TGCAGCGGGGGGCTTGGAGAGACCCAGTACTTC. It encodes CSGGLGETQYF.

This clone appeared a few times. The rearrangement uses TRBV15 and TRBJ1-2, with D tentatively TRBD1 (6 bases). V dropped 1 base and J dropped 8 bases, with 14 bases sitting between them. This CDR3 has 14 amino acids. Germline V gene sequence: CDR1 LNHNV, CDR2 YYDKDF (reference sequence). The CDR3 protein is CATSRVMGARGYTF. Here the CDR3 DNA reads TGTGCCACCAGCAGAGTAATGGGGGCGCGAGGCTACACCTTC.

There are many counts of this clone. The genes are TRBV28 and TRBJ2-3; either TRBD1 or TRBD2 may fit D (5 bases each). Trimming cost V 5 bases and J 2 bases, with 20 bases left between them. The CDR3 runs to 17 residues. The germline gives CDR1 MDHEN, CDR2 SYDVKM. The CDR3 spells CASSTPYGQGDTDTQYF. The CDR3 region has the DNA TGTGCCAGCAGTACACCATACGGGCAGGGAGACACAGATACGCAGTATTTT.

V usage is TRBV4-1 and J usage is TRBJ2-6, with a weak D call TRBD1 (6 bases). Deletions cut 1 base from V and 3 bases from J, with 7 bases between. Germline CDR1 and CDR2: MGHRA and YSYEKL. This CDR3 is 15 amino acids long. The CDR3 loop reads CASSQGTVGANVLTF. The CDR3 DNA follows: TGCGCCAGCAGCCAAGGGACAGTTGGGGCCAACGTCCTGACTTTC.

V usage is TRBV7-6 and J usage is TRBJ1-2; D not certain. Trimming stripped 0 bases from V and 4 bases from J, with 24 bases between. The CDR3 runs 19 residues. The germline V gene encodes CDR1 SGHVS and CDR2 FNYEAQ. CDR3 sequence reads: CASSLAPVVLESLGYGYTF. DNA of the CDR3: TGTGCCAGCAGCTTAGCCCCTGTTGTGTTAGAGAGCTTGGGCTATGGCTACACCTTC.

This clone was seen a few times. Other DNA sequences from this sample encode an identical CDR3 as well. The chain couples TRBV18 to TRBJ2-2, with D unclear. This CDR3 spans 12 amino acids. Between the trimmed V and J ends, which lost 0 bases and 5 bases, there was a span of 1 base. The germline CDR1 and CDR2 sequences are KGHSH and LQKENI. CDR3 nucleotides: TGTGCCAGCTCACCACCAACCGGGGAGCTGTTTTTT. The encoded protein is CASSPPTGELFF. Full variable domain (remainder filled in from reference TRBV18 and TRBJ2-2): NAGVMQNPRHLVRRRGQEARLRCSPMKGHSHVYWYRQLPEEGLKFMVYLQKENIIDESGMPKERFSAEFPKEGPSILRIQQVVRGDSAAYFCASSPPTGELFFGEGSRLTVL.

The rearrangement uses TRBV27 and TRBJ2-3; no firm D call. Per the germline V gene, CDR1 is MNHEY and CDR2 is SMNVEV (reference sequence). Trimming removed 8 bases from V and 2 bases from J, with 17 bases in between. The CDR3 is made up of 15 amino acids. The CDR3 here is CASRPGQFSTDTQYF. CDR3 sequence (DNA): TGTGCCAGCCGCCCCGGTCAGTTTTCCACAGATACGCAGTATTTT.

The gene calls are TRBV6-1 and TRBJ2-4; D remains ambiguous. Per the germline V gene, CDR1 is MNHNS and CDR2 is SASEGT. Deletions cut 3 bases from V and 0 bases from J, with 15 bases between. The CDR3 loop spans 17 amino acids. For the CDR3, the DNA is TGTGCCAGCAGTGATGGTCTGGGCTCTCTAGCCAAAAACATTCAGTACTTC. It codes for CASSDGLGSLAKNIQYF.

The count of this clone is one. CDR3 in amino acids: CASSRGEGHTEAFF. CDR3 DNA sequence: TGTGCCAGCAGTCGGGGGGAGGGGCACACTGAAGCTTTCTTT. The V gene is TRBV6-5, the J gene TRBJ1-1; the D gene is possibly TRBD1 (5 bases). From germline, CDR1 is MNHEY and CDR2 SVGAGI. V was clipped by 5 bases and J by 3 bases, with 13 bases between them. The CDR3 is 14 amino acids.

The chain links TRBV7-9 to TRBJ2-3; TRBD2 matches at 9 bases. J lost 0 bases, V lost 1 base, and 2 bases had no gene match. The CDR3 consists of 16 residues. The germline CDR1 and CDR2 sequences are SEHNR and FQNEAQ (reference sequence). The CDR3 spells CASSLGLAASTDTQYF. For the CDR3, the DNA is TGTGCCAGCAGCTTAGGACTAGCGGCTAGCACAGATACGCAGTATTTT. The variable domain in full, completed from reference TRBV7-9 and TRBJ2-3, reads DTGVSQNPRHKITKRGQNVTFRCDPISEHNRLYWYRQTLGQGPEFLTYFQNEAQLEKSRLLSDRFSAERPKGSFSTLEIQRTEQGDSAMYLCASSLGLAASTDTQYFGPGTRLTVL.

Regarding this clone: It is likely a read error: a sequence one base away is far more abundant. V gene TRBV7-2 combines with J gene TRBJ2-5; no clear D gene. Trimming pared 2 bases from V and 5 bases from J, leaving 6 bases between. CDR1 is SGHTA and CDR2 is FQGNSA in the germline V gene. The length of the CDR3 is 12 residues. CDR3 sequence: CASSLWMETQYF. The CDR3 DNA reads TGTGCCAGCAGCTTATGGATGGAGACCCAGTACTTC.

The chain links TRBV6-5 to TRBJ2-7; no clear D gene. Germline loops: CDR1 MNHEY, CDR2 SVGAGI. This CDR3 is 14 amino acids long. The germline V and J ends were trimmed by 4 bases and 3 bases, with 13 bases remaining between them. Here the CDR3 reads CASSSRFGNYEQYF. CDR3 in DNA: TGTGCCAGCAGTTCCCGGTTTGGGAACTACGAGCAGTACTTC.

The rearrangement uses TRBV29-1 and TRBJ1-1, with TRBD1 matching 8 bases. V lost 6 bases and J lost 5; bases outside the gene matches: 8. This CDR3 comprises 13 residues. The germline CDR1 and CDR2 sequences are SQVTM and ANQGSEA. CDR3 in DNA: TGCAGCGTGGGCACAGGGGGACATACTGAAGCTTTCTTT. Translated: CSVGTGGHTEAFF.

The V gene is TRBV18, the J gene TRBJ2-2; tentative D call: TRBD1 (7 bases). CDR1 is KGHSH, CDR2 LQKENI, per germline. The CDR3 runs 14 residues. The germline V and J ends were trimmed by 6 bases and 1 base, with 9 bases remaining between them. This CDR3 is CASSRDRNTGELFF. CDR3 bases: TGTGCCAGCTCGCGGGACAGGAACACCGGGGAGCTGTTTTTT.

About this clone: Just one base apart from a much larger clone, this may be a read error. V usage is TRBV15 and J usage is TRBJ1-1; D remains ambiguous. The CDR3 length is 14 residues. Trimming removed 5 bases from V and 2 bases from J, with 12 bases in between. Germline CDR1 LNHNV, CDR2 YYDKDF (reference sequence). CDR3 in amino acids: CATSGGRGNTEAFF. The CDR3, as DNA: TGTGCCACCAGCGGAGGACGGGGAAACACTGAAGCTTTCTTT. The complete variable domain, with remaining parts taken from reference TRBV15 and TRBJ1-1, reads DAMVIQNPRYQVTQFGKPVTLSCSQTLNHNVMYWYQQKSSQAPKLLFHYYDKDFNNEADTPDNFQSRRPNTSFCFLDIRSPGLGDTAMYLCATSGGRGNTEAFFGQGTRLTVV.

The gene calls are TRBV18 and TRBJ2-1; D gene ambiguous. Germline lookup yields CDR1 KGHSH and CDR2 LQKENI. The CDR3 extends over 15 amino acids. V lost 3 bases and J lost 6, with 15 bases in between. CDR3 in DNA: TGTGCCAGCTCACCTGCATCATGGCCCGGCAATGAGCAGTTCTTC. Amino acid sequence: CASSPASWPGNEQFF.

This chain uses TRBV7-6 with TRBJ2-7; 9 bases match TRBD1. V gave up 4 bases and J gave up 6 bases; unmatched junction bases: 4. Germline values: CDR1 SGHVS, CDR2 FNYEAQ. The CDR3 extends over 13 amino acids. DNA for the CDR3: TGTGCCAGCAGCTCCGGGACAGGGACCGAGCAGTACTTC. The encoded protein is CASSSGTGTEQYF.